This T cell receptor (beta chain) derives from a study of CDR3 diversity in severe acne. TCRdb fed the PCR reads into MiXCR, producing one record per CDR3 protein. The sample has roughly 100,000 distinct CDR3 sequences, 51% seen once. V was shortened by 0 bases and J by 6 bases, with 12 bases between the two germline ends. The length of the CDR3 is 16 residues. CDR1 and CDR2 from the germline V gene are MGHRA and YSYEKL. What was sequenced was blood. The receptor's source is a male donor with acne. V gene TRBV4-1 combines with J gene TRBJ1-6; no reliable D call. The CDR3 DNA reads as TGCGCCAGCAGCCAAGATCGGGTAAACCCTAATTCACCCCTCCACTTT. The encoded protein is CASSQDRVNPNSPLHF.